The 20 T cell receptor beta chains below all came from one sample that was sequenced in a study of healthy donors' naive CD4 and CD8 T cells. Each TCR library used about 500 ng of total RNA and a linear amplification protocol. One entry per CDR3 protein results from TCRdb running MiXCR on the reads. This sample carries approximately 180,000 distinct CDR3 sequences, under 85% of them seen once, and the ten largest clones take roughly 2.3%. Sequencing was performed on naive CD4+ and CD8+ T cells sorted from blood, pooled from several donors. All receptors derive from a pool of human donors in good health; the sample pools cells from several healthy donors.

The chain joins TRBV19 to TRBJ1-3, with a tentative D call TRBD1 (5 bases). There are 17 residues in the CDR3. With 4 bases removed from V and 4 bases from J, the gap between germline ends came to 20 bases. The germline gives CDR1 LNHDA, CDR2 SQIVND (reference sequence). The CDR3 coding sequence is TGTGCCAGTAGTAACCTGCTCGGGTCAGGGAGAGGAAACACCATATATTTT. Translating it yields CASSNLLGSGRGNTIYF. The variable domain in full, with the rest retrieved from reference TRBV19 and TRBJ1-3, is DGGITQSPKYLFRKEGQNVTLSCEQNLNHDAMYWYRQDPGQGLRLIYYSQIVNDFQKGDIAEGYSVSREKKESFPLTVTSAQKNPTAFYLCASSNLLGSGRGNTIYFGEGSWLTVV.

This chain joins TRBV19 and TRBJ1-1; D is undetermined. V dropped 2 bases and J dropped 1 base, with 11 bases sitting between them. This CDR3 has 15 residues. The germline CDR1 and CDR2 sequences are LNHDA and SQIVND (reference sequence). The CDR3 protein is CASSILEGSNTEAFF. As DNA, the CDR3 is TGTGCCAGTAGTATACTTGAGGGATCGAACACTGAAGCTTTCTTT.

In this sample, this clonotype turned up a few times. The chain carries TRBV6-5 and TRBJ2-1, with TRBD2 matching over 11 bases. J lost 3 bases, V lost 5 bases, and 3 bases had no gene match. CDR3 length: 15 amino acids. The germline V gene encodes CDR1 MNHEY and CDR2 SVGAGI. The CDR3 sequence is CASSRLAGYYNEQFF. DNA of the CDR3: TGTGCCAGCAGTAGACTAGCGGGGTACTACAATGAGCAGTTCTTC.

This rearrangement joins TRBV20-1 to TRBJ2-4, with TRBD2 identical over 7 bases. In germline, CDR1 is DFQATT, CDR2 SNEGSKA (reference sequence). This CDR3 comprises 15 residues. Germline trimming cut 0 bases from V and 0 bases from J; bases unmatched to any gene: 2. CDR3 nucleotide sequence: TGCAGTGCTAGAGAGAGCGGGGTAGCCAAAAACATTCAGTACTTC. Translated: CSARESGVAKNIQYF.

Worth noting for this clonotype: The DNA is omitted, as the CDR3 cannot be located on it reliably, and the CDR3 follows TCRdb's listing. This sequence joins TRBV30 and TRBJ1-1. The CDR3 is made up of 11 amino acids, end residues included. Germline CDR1 is GTSNPN and CDR2 is SVGIG (reference sequence). This CDR3 is CAWGMGTETFF.

This chain uses TRBV29-1 with TRBJ1-2; tentative D call: TRBD1 (6 bases). V gave up 0 bases and J gave up 1 base, with 9 bases separating them. CDR3 length equals 14 residues. Looked up from germline, CDR1 is SQVTM and CDR2 is ANQGSEA. CDR3 nucleotide sequence: TGCAGCGTTGAAGATCCGGACAGTAACTATGGCTACACCTTC. Amino acids: CSVEDPDSNYGYTF.

This clonotype was seen more than once but under ten times. J is TRBJ1-3 and V is TRBV15; TRBD1 is a possible D gene (6 bases). The CDR3 loop spans 16 amino acids. Germline lookup yields CDR1 LNHNV and CDR2 YYDKDF (reference sequence). The V end lost 5 bases, the J end lost 0 bases, and 14 bases lay between the germline ends. The CDR3 DNA is TGTGCCACCAGCCAACGGACAGTAGTCTCTGGAAACACCATATATTTT. It yields the protein CATSQRTVVSGNTIYF.

The chain has TRBV6-5 and TRBJ2-7, with 8 bases aligning to TRBD1. Looked up from germline, CDR1 is MNHEY and CDR2 is SVGAGI. This CDR3 has 15 amino acids. V lost 6 bases, J lost 5 bases, and 12 bases stayed unmatched. Here the CDR3 reads CASSNGGQGWDEQYF. The CDR3 coding sequence is TGTGCCAGCAGCAACGGAGGACAGGGATGGGACGAGCAGTACTTC.

V and J are TRBV12-3 or TRBV12-4 and TRBJ2-1; D is unclear. This CDR3 contains 13 residues. V lost 4 bases and J 5 bases, leaving 9 bases between the germline ends. For the CDR3, the DNA is TGTGCCAGCAGTTACATATCTGACAATGAGCAGTTCTTC. This gives the protein CASSYISDNEQFF.

This chain joins TRBV6-2 or TRBV6-3 and TRBJ1-1; D is unclear. The CDR3 runs to 15 residues. The germline V gene encodes CDR1 MNHEY and CDR2 SVGEGT. V was cut by 5 bases and J by 0 bases, with 13 bases left in between. This CDR3 is CASSAYSSMNTEAFF. The DNA of the CDR3 is TGTGCCAGCAGTGCGTACAGCAGCATGAACACTGAAGCTTTCTTT.

The chain has TRBV5-4 and TRBJ2-5, with no clear D. The CDR3 consists of 13 residues. V lost 0 bases and J lost 2, with 5 bases in between. Per the germline V gene, CDR1 is SGHNT and CDR2 is YYREEE (reference sequence). The chain's CDR3 is CASSLVPQETQYF. DNA of the CDR3: TGTGCCAGCAGCTTGGTTCCTCAAGAGACCCAGTACTTC.

V and J are TRBV29-1 and TRBJ1-2, with D possibly being TRBD1 (5 bases). The V gene's germline CDR1 is SQVTM and CDR2 ANQGSEA. Trimming cost V 0 bases and J 2 bases, with 10 bases left between them. The CDR3 runs 14 residues. Here the CDR3 reads CSVEERAGNYGYTF. CDR3 coding DNA: TGCAGCGTTGAAGAAAGGGCAGGGAACTATGGCTACACCTTC. The whole variable domain, filled in from reference TRBV29-1 and TRBJ1-2, reads SAVISQKPSRDICQRGTSLTIQCQVDSQVTMMFWYRQQPGQSLTLIATANQGSEATYESGFVIDKFPISRPNLTFSTLTVSNMSPEDSSIYLCSVEERAGNYGYTFGSGTRLTVV.

The CDR3: CASSPPLEQYF. The CDR3, as DNA: TGTGCCAGCAGTCCCCCCTTGGAGCAGTACTTC. The rearrangement links TRBV27 to TRBJ2-7; no clear D gene. The germline gives CDR1 MNHEY, CDR2 SMNVEV (reference sequence). Deletions cut 5 bases from V and 7 bases from J, with 9 bases between. The CDR3 sequence is 11 residues long.

This clonotype has a handful of counts. The rearrangement joins TRBV4-3 to TRBJ1-1, with D unresolved. V lost 0 bases, J lost 5 bases, and 10 bases lay in between. The CDR3 length is 14 residues. From germline, CDR1 is LGHNA and CDR2 YSLEER. CDR3 in DNA: TGCGCCAGCAGCCAAGAAGGAGGAGGGACTGAAGCTTTCTTT. It encodes CASSQEGGGTEAFF.

The rearrangement joins TRBV12-3 or TRBV12-4 to TRBJ2-7; D gene ambiguous. The CDR3 extends over 15 amino acids. V was clipped by 6 bases and J by 2 bases, with 17 bases between them. The CDR3 region has the DNA TGTGCCAGCAGCCGTGGTGCGGTTGGGGCCTACGAGCAGTACTTC. Protein sequence: CASSRGAVGAYEQYF.

The chain's CDR3 is CASSFRVNRDTQYF. CDR3 in DNA: TGTGCCAGCAGTTTCCGAGTAAACAGGGATACGCAGTATTTT. The V and J genes are TRBV12-3 or TRBV12-4 and TRBJ2-3, with D possibly TRBD1 on 5 matching bases. V was shortened by 3 bases and J by 6 bases, with 13 bases between the two germline ends. The CDR3 has 14 residues.

This CDR3 is CASSVVEAARLSGANVLTF. In nucleotides, the CDR3 is TGTGCCAGTAGTGTGGTTGAGGCAGCCCGGTTATCTGGGGCCAACGTCCTGACTTTC. The rearrangement links TRBV19 to TRBJ2-6, with D hard to call. CDR3 length equals 19 residues. CDR1 is LNHDA, CDR2 SQIVND, per germline (reference sequence). V was trimmed by 5 bases and J by 1 base, leaving 21 bases between them.

The V gene is TRBV27, the J gene TRBJ2-5, with D perhaps TRBD1 or TRBD2 (5 bases each). The CDR3 loop spans 13 amino acids. Germline V CDR1 and CDR2: MNHEY, SMNVEV (reference sequence). V was pared by 4 bases and J by 9 bases, with 15 bases between. The CDR3 DNA reads as TGTGCCAGCAGTTCTGGCAAAATGGGGGCCCAGTACTTC. Amino acid sequence: CASSSGKMGAQYF.

This rearrangement joins TRBV27 to TRBJ2-6; 10 bases agree with TRBD1. The V gene end was trimmed by 5 bases and the J gene end by 2 bases; junction bases not matched to a gene: 3. The CDR3 contains 16 residues. Looked up from germline, CDR1 is MNHEY and CDR2 is SMNVEV (reference sequence). In DNA form, the CDR3 reads TGTGCCAGCAGTAAGACAGGGGGCCCTGGGGCCAACGTCCTGACTTTC. Translating gives CASSKTGGPGANVLTF. The full variable domain, its missing parts supplied by reference TRBV27 and TRBJ2-6, is EAQVTQNPRYLITVTGKKLTVTCSQNMNHEYMSWYRQDPGLGLRQIYYSMNVEVTDKGDVPEGYKVSRKEKRNFPLILESPSPNQTSLYFCASSKTGGPGANVLTFGAGSRLTVL.

The chain couples TRBV7-2 to TRBJ1-1; tentatively, D is TRBD1 (5 bases). This CDR3 region has 15 residues. V was pared by 5 bases and J by 1 base, with 14 bases between. The V gene's germline CDR1 is SGHTA and CDR2 FQGNSA. CDR3 amino acids: CASSDQGLGNTEAFF. In DNA, the CDR3 is TGTGCCAGCAGCGACCAGGGATTGGGGAACACTGAAGCTTTCTTT.